This T cell receptor (beta chain) was recovered during a study of somatic mutations in cytotoxic T cells in rheumatoid arthritis. Background on the study: Including V beta1+ cells that were sequenced for TCRB, some T-cell populations stained with V beta antibodies were flow-sorted at nearly 100% purity.

TCRdb keeps only in-frame clones here, not all; method: immunoSEQ multiplex PCR. The sample consists of under 25,000 clones, around 84% of them appearing once. Specimen: CD8+ T cells sorted from blood. This sequence was found in a woman in her forties with rheumatoid arthritis.

The CDR3 bases are TGTGCCAGCAGCTTGTCAACGGTGACGGGATACTACGAGCAGTACTTC. Its protein is CASSLSTVTGYYEQYF. The genes are TRBV5-4 and TRBJ2-7, with D perhaps TRBD2 (5 bases). This CDR3 region has 16 residues. Germline-derived CDR1 and CDR2 are SGHNT and YYREEE (reference sequence). V was trimmed by 1 base and J by 3 bases, leaving 17 bases between them.